This T cell receptor (beta chain) originates from a study of blood T cells in healthy people across ages (dated by TCRdb to 2014 to 2015). For context, the study as a whole: Template switching captured roughly one uniquely barcoded TCR beta cDNA molecule per two T cells in model experiments. To track age-related changes in TCR beta repertoire diversity, the study relied on deep sequencing normalized with unique cDNA molecular identifiers. Four age groups were formed from the donors: young (average roughly 15 years), middle-aged (roughly 38), aged (62) and long-lived (less than 85). To avoid experimental bias, donors of different ages were distributed randomly across sequencing lanes. Two additional independent replicas of 1 million unique cDNA reads from the same blood draw were analyzed for two donors (one aged 18 to 29 and one aged 80 or older). Beyond this particular receptor, the publication reports: Donor CMV infection status was unknown, potentially confounding age-related changes in expanded clonotypes. Compared with the aged group, the long-lived group had more naive CD4+ T cells, fewer expanded clones and increased TCR diversity, a pattern suggesting age selection. Estimates of total diversity based on one million sequenced T cells were regarded as lower bounds and as underestimates. There was a strong correlation between observed TCR beta diversity and the percentage of naive T cells measured by flow cytometry. Since profiling was done on bulk unsorted PBMCs, naive and antigen-experienced compartments could not be conclusively compared. As age increased, observed TCR beta diversity per million T cells dropped in a roughly linear way, and a significant reduction was already evident by age around 41.

Systemically healthy Caucasian individuals from Russia, 39 in total and aged roughly 6 to 95 years, were included as donors. Around 10 milliliters of peripheral blood were collected from each donor into EDTA-treated Vacutainer tubes. Ficoll-Paque density-gradient centrifugation was used to isolate PBMCs, with at least 6 million per sample. Trizol reagent was used to extract total RNA from PBMCs, with at least 6 micrograms per sample. The percentages of naive CD45RAhigh/CD27high T cells were determined by flow cytometry on a PBMC aliquot from every donor. About this clonotype: Its antigen is still unknown. No base quality information exists; no much larger clone differs at one position.

Preparation of the library involved 5' RACE. Sequencing relied on an Illumina HiSeq 2500. A second roughly 6 to 12 cycle PCR used a sample-barcoded 5' primer and a J-beta primer mix. Each TCR beta cDNA molecule received a unique molecular identifier from a template-switch 5' adaptor carrying 12 random nucleotides. Each sample yielded at least 2.5 million CDR3-containing paired-end reads. All of the RNA was converted into first-strand cDNA using the Mint cDNA synthesis kit, with a TRBC-specific oligonucleotide serving as the primer. All cDNA was treated with uracil-DNA glycosylase and then went through a first 18-cycle PCR with the universal primers M1SS and BC2_uni_R. In the original analysis: Each sample was normalized by randomly selecting 1 million high-quality reads, each carrying a distinct molecular identifier. Instead of being binned into consensus sequences, reads with shared molecular identifiers were discarded. MiTCR, set to a Q25 quality threshold and the strictest error-elimination algorithm, was used for CDR3 identification, clonotype clustering and error correction. Lower-bound total TCR beta diversity was estimated with a nonparametric unseen species model using Euler transformation. TCRdb trimmed public reads at Q25 via fastp, called clones via MiXCR and kept in-frame beta chains. When rows share a CDR3 protein, they turn into one entry using the most common DNA and genes. The V and J calls and clone size come from TCRdb's table, not from the authors' own analysis. Present in this sample are about a million distinct CDR3 sequences, 45% to 50% of which were seen just once. 13% of the sample rests with the top ten.

The junction shows trimming of 5 bases on V and 9 bases on J, plus 10 bases between the germline ends. CDR1 and CDR2, per the germline V gene, are KGHDR and SFDVKD. Including the terminal cysteine and phenylalanine, the CDR3 comprises 12 residues. Of the read, only the CDR3 DNA is kept; its 36 bases are in frame from base 1. The chain links TRBV24-1 with TRBJ2-1; the D region possibly corresponds to TRBD2 (5 bases align). The origin of this receptor is a man aged 25 to 40 in good health. Sequenced input: blood. The CDR3 corresponds to CATSVGGGEQFF. Here is the DNA: TGTGCCACCAGTGTCGGCGGAGGTGAGCAGTTCTTC.